These 13 T cell receptor beta chains were all obtained from the same sample, sequenced in a study of blood T cell repertoires in COVID-19. Sequencing used immunoSEQ multiplex PCR; TCRdb keeps in-frame clones, though not all of them. The sample has over 350,000 clones, 75% to 90% seen once; the top ten hold over 1.3%. Sequencing used peripheral blood. Every receptor here comes from a young woman with active or convalescent COVID-19.

This clone was detected only once. The gene calls are TRBV28 and TRBJ1-5; D gene ambiguous. The length of the CDR3 is 12 residues. Between the trimmed V and J ends, which lost 4 bases and 10 bases, there was a span of 11 bases. Germline CDR1 and CDR2: MDHEN and SYDVKM. CDR3 amino acids: CASSSEPIPQHF. CDR3 bases: TGTGCCAGCAGTTCCGAACCTATCCCCCAGCATTTT.

The V and J genes are TRBV29-1 and TRBJ1-2; 8 bases line up with TRBD1. The trim removed 6 bases at V and 0 bases at J, leaving 3 bases unmatched. Germline CDR1 is SQVTM and CDR2 is ANQGSEA. This CDR3 spans 13 amino acids. CDR3 loop: CSVWTGTNYGYTF. CDR3 bases: TGCAGCGTCTGGACAGGGACTAACTATGGCTACACCTTC. Full variable domain (remainder filled in from reference TRBV29-1 and TRBJ1-2): SAVISQKPSRDICQRGTSLTIQCQVDSQVTMMFWYRQQPGQSLTLIATANQGSEATYESGFVIDKFPISRPNLTFSTLTVSNMSPEDSSIYLCSVWTGTNYGYTFGSGTRLTVV.

The chain recombines TRBV6-1 with TRBJ1-6; D gene uncertain. V lost 8 bases, J lost 6 bases, and 17 bases lay in between. The CDR3 spans 15 residues. Germline V gene sequence: CDR1 MNHNS, CDR2 SASEGT. The CDR3 loop reads CASGHIEGVNSPLHF. For the CDR3, the DNA is TGTGCCAGCGGGCATATTGAGGGCGTTAATTCACCCCTCCACTTT.

V and J are TRBV15 and TRBJ2-7; 9 positions match TRBD1. CDR1 and CDR2 from the germline V gene are LNHNV and YYDKDF (reference sequence). This CDR3 is 15 amino acids long. After removal of 5 bases from V and 0 bases from J, the junction contained 5 bases not matched to a gene. The CDR3 spells CATSQGQGYSYEQYF. The CDR3 DNA reads as TGTGCCACCAGCCAGGGACAGGGCTACTCCTACGAGCAGTACTTC.

The genes are TRBV24-1 and TRBJ2-1; maybe TRBD2 (6 bases). This CDR3 is 13 amino acids long. CDR1 is KGHDR and CDR2 is SFDVKD in the germline V gene. Trimming left V 3 bases short and J 10 bases short, with 12 bases between. CDR3 amino acids: CATSDKQEGEQFF. The CDR3, as DNA: TGTGCCACCAGTGATAAACAGGAGGGAGAGCAGTTCTTC.

This chain connects TRBV7-7 to TRBJ2-3; 8 nucleotides match TRBD2. The CDR3 has 17 residues. V gave up 4 bases and J gave up 0 bases; unmatched junction bases: 9. Germline CDR1 and CDR2: SSHAT and FNYEAQ (reference sequence). The CDR3 region has the DNA TGTGCCAGCAGCTCGGAGCTAGCGGGTGGAAGCACAGATACGCAGTATTTT. As protein: CASSSELAGGSTDTQYF.

The chain links TRBV14 to TRBJ2-2; no firm D call. Germline assignment: CDR1 SGHDN and CDR2 FVKESK. The CDR3 loop spans 15 amino acids. Trimming shortened V by 0 bases and J by 8 bases, and 13 bases separated the two germline ends. CDR3 sequence reads: CASSQDHLESGELFF. Written as DNA, the CDR3 is TGTGCCAGCAGCCAAGATCATCTGGAGTCAGGGGAGCTGTTTTTT. The full variable domain, with the rest looked up from reference TRBV14 and TRBJ2-2, is EAGVTQFPSHSVIEKGQTVTLRCDPISGHDNLYWYRRVMGKEIKFLLHFVKESKQDESGMPNNRFLAERTGGTYSTLKVQPAELEDSGVYFCASSQDHLESGELFFGEGSRLTVL.

This chain joins TRBV5-5 and TRBJ2-1; weak D call: TRBD2 (5 bases). This CDR3 region has 16 residues. Germline CDR1 and CDR2: SGHKS and YYEKEE (reference sequence). V lost 2 bases to trimming and J lost 5 bases, with 17 bases between them. CDR3: CASSLLGRGFDNEQFF. The CDR3 DNA reads TGTGCCAGCAGCTTATTGGGTCGGGGATTCGACAATGAGCAGTTCTTC.

The chain combines TRBV6-4 with TRBJ2-7, with a weak D call TRBD2 (5 bases). CDR3 size: 15 residues. Trimming left V 0 bases short and J 0 bases short, with 9 bases between. Germline CDR1 reads MRHNA; CDR2 reads SNTAGT. The CDR3: CASSDSRGSSYEQYF. DNA of the CDR3: TGTGCCAGCAGTGACTCGAGAGGGAGCTCCTACGAGCAGTACTTC.

CDR3 loop: CASSPRTGEAYNEQFF. CDR3 bases: TGCGCCAGCAGCCCGAGGACAGGGGAGGCCTACAATGAGCAGTTCTTC. The V call is TRBV5-1, the J call TRBJ2-1; 9 positions match TRBD1. CDR1 and CDR2 from the germline V gene are SGHRS and YFSETQ. The CDR3 covers 16 residues. V shed 4 bases, J shed 2 bases, and the junction held 7 bases outside the gene matches.

The chain recombines TRBV7-9 with TRBJ2-3; possibly TRBD2 for D (6 bases). V lost 1 base and J lost 1, with 9 bases in between. Germline V CDR1 and CDR2: SEHNR, FQNEAQ (reference sequence). The CDR3 has 15 residues. The CDR3 reads CASSLGGGGTDTQYF. CDR3 bases: TGTGCCAGCAGCTTAGGTGGCGGGGGCACAGATACGCAGTATTTT.

This clone has only one observation. The chain combines TRBV9 with TRBJ1-1, with 10 bases fitting TRBD1. Per germline, CDR1 SGDLS and CDR2 YYNGEE. J was trimmed by 11 bases and V by 3 bases; bases with no gene match: 4. This CDR3 is built from 12 residues. The CDR3 DNA sequence: TGTGCCAGCAGCGAACCGGGACAGGGGGCTTTCTTT. Translating it yields CASSEPGQGAFF.

The chain couples TRBV2 to TRBJ1-1, with D uncertain. CDR1 is SNHLY and CDR2 is FYNNEI in the germline V gene. The CDR3 has 15 residues. Trimming stripped 6 bases from V and 0 bases from J, with 14 bases between. The CDR3 region is CASSSAGVMNTEAFF. The CDR3 DNA reads as TGTGCCAGCAGCAGCGCCGGGGTAATGAACACTGAAGCTTTCTTT.